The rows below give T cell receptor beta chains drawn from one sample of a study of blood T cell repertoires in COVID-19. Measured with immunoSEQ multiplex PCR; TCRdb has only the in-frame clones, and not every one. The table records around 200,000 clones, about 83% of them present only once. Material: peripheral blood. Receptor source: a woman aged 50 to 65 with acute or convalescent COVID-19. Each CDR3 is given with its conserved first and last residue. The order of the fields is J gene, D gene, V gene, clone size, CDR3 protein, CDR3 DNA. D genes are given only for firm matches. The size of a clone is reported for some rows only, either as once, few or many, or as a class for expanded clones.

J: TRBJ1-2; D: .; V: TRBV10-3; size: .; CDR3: CAISEGAHYGYTF; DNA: TGTGCCATCAGTGAAGGGGCGCACTATGGCTACACCTTC
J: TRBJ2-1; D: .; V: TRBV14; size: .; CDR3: CASISGGNEQFF; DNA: TGTGCCAGCATCAGCGGCGGCAATGAGCAGTTCTTC
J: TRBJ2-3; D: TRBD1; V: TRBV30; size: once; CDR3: CAWKGQGADTQYF; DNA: TGTGCCTGGAAAGGACAGGGGGCAGATACGCAGTATTTT
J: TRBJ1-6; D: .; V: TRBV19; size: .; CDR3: CASSMGQSYNSPLHF; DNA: TGTGCCAGTAGTATGGGACAAAGTTATAATTCACCCCTCCACTTT
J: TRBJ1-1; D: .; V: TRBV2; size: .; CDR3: CASSDRDLLPKAFF; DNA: TGTGCCAGCAGTGATAGGGACTTATTGCCGAAAGCTTTCTTT
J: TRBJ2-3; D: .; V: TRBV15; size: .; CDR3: CATSQPSRSDTQYF; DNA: TGTGCCACCAGCCAACCTAGCAGGTCAGATACGCAGTATTTT
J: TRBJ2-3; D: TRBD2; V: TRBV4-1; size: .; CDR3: CASSRELAGGQVDTQYF; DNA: TGCGCCAGCAGCCGAGAGCTAGCGGGAGGGCAGGTAGATACGCAGTATTTT
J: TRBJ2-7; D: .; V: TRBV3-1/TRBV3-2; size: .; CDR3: CASSQVKGLSSYEQYF; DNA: TGTGCCAGCAGCCAAGTTAAGGGGTTGAGCTCCTACGAGCAGTACTTC
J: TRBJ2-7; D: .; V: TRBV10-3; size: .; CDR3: CATRISRVEYEQYF; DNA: TGTGCCACCCGGATCTCCCGGGTTGAGTACGAGCAGTACTTC
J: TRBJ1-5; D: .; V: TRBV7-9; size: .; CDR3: CASSRLDQPQHF; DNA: TGTGCCAGCAGCCGACTTGATCAGCCCCAGCATTTT
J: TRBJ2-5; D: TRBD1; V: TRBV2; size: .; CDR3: CASSGYRGEGETQYF; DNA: TGTGCCAGCAGCGGATACAGGGGTGAGGGGGAGACCCAGTACTTC
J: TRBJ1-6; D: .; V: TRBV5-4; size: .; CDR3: CASKETNNSPLHF; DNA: TGTGCCAGCAAAGAGACAAACAATTCACCCCTCCACTTT
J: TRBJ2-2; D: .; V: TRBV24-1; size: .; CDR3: CATSDNRGTGELFF; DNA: TGTGCCACCAGTGACAACCGGGGCACCGGGGAGCTGTTTTTT
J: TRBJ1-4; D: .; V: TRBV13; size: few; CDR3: CASSLRRDPGLGEKLFF; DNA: TGTGCCAGCAGCCTACGTAGGGATCCGGGACTCGGGGAAAAACTGTTTTTT
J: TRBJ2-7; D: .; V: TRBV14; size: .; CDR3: CASSLDTSYEQYF; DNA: TGTGCCAGCAGCCTGGACACTTCCTACGAGCAGTACTTC
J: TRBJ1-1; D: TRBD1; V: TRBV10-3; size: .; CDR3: CAISDTDRPNTEAFF; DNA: TGTGCCATCAGTGATACGGACAGGCCCAACACTGAAGCTTTCTTT
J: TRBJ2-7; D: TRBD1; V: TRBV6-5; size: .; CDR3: CASSYSGQGADEQYF; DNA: TGTGCCAGCAGTTACTCGGGACAGGGGGCGGACGAGCAGTACTTC
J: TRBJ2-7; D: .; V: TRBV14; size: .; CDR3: CASSPRAYEQYF; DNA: TGTGCCAGCAGCCCTCGCGCCTACGAGCAGTACTTC
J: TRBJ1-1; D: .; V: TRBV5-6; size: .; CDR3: CASSRQDRYTEAFF; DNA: TGTGCCAGCAGTCGTCAGGACAGATACACTGAAGCTTTCTTT
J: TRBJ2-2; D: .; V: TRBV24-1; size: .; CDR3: CAISPGQLNTGELFF; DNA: TGTGCCATCAGTCCAGGACAGCTAAACACCGGGGAGCTGTTTTTT
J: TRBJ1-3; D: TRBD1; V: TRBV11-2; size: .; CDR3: CASSLDRIGNTIYF; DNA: TGTGCCAGCAGCTTGGACAGGATCGGAAACACCATATATTTT
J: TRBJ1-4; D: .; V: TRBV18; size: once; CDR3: CASSPLTDEKLFF; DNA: TGTGCCAGCTCACCGCTGACAGATGAAAAACTGTTTTTT
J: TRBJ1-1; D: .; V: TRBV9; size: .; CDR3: CASSVGHGGTEAFF; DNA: TGTGCCAGCAGCGTAGGACACGGGGGCACTGAAGCTTTCTTT
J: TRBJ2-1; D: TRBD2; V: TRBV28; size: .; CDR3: CASSLRTSGSSYNEQFF; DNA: TGTGCCAGCAGTTTACGGACTAGCGGGAGCTCCTACAATGAGCAGTTCTTC
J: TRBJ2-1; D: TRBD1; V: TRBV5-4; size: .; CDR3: CASSRPGTGGNGNEQFF; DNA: TGTGCCAGCAGCCGTCCCGGGACAGGGGGCAACGGCAATGAGCAGTTCTTC
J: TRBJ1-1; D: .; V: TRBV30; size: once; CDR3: CARRGGNTEAFF; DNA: TGTGCCCGGCGGGGAGGGAACACTGAAGCTTTCTTT
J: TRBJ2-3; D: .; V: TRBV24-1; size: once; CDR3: CATARDSTDTQYF; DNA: TGTGCCACAGCGCGGGACTCCACAGATACGCAGTATTTT
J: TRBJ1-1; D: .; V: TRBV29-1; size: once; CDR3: CSVEDRRRNEAFF; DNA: TGCAGCGTTGAAGATCGGAGGCGGAATGAAGCTTTCTTT
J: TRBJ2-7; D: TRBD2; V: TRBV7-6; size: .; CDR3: CASSLTSGTTGEQYF; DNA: TGTGCCAGCAGCTTAACGAGCGGGACTACTGGGGAGCAGTACTTC